A selection of T cell receptor beta chains follows, all from one sample in a study of response to subunit inactivated influenza vaccine. TCRdb redid the calling of the RT-PCR reads with MiXCR, one entry per CDR3 protein. Here the sample spans about 700,000 distinct CDR3 sequences, around 13% being singletons. The starting material was PBMCs from blood, obtained 14 to 15 days before vaccination. Receptor source: a man aged 50 to 60 who received an inactivated influenza vaccine. Both conserved end residues are trimmed from each CDR3. The order of the fields is CDR3 protein, J gene, V gene.

CDR3 protein: ASSLPRDIPNEKLF
J gene: TRBJ1-4
V gene: TRBV7-8

CDR3 protein: ASSRGWTSGKDTQY
J gene: TRBJ2-3
V gene: TRBV5-6

CDR3 protein: ATQGVGELF
J gene: TRBJ2-2
V gene: TRBV7-2

CDR3 protein: SAPRGSSYEQY
J gene: TRBJ2-7
V gene: TRBV20-1

CDR3 protein: SAEQANGYT
J gene: TRBJ1-2
V gene: TRBV29-1

CDR3 protein: ASSFRLAETAEQF
J gene: TRBJ2-1
V gene: TRBV5-1

CDR3 protein: AIATSSGRLNEQF
J gene: TRBJ2-1
V gene: TRBV10-3

CDR3 protein: ASSRSRDTQY
J gene: TRBJ2-3
V gene: TRBV5-1

CDR3 protein: ASSLLGPATGELF
J gene: TRBJ2-2
V gene: TRBV6-1

CDR3 protein: ATSRDLAQVNYEQY
J gene: TRBJ2-7
V gene: TRBV15

CDR3 protein: ASSTTRPIEQF
J gene: TRBJ2-1
V gene: TRBV19

CDR3 protein: ASSFGGIQETQY
J gene: TRBJ2-5
V gene: TRBV11-1

CDR3 protein: SVEESQGYEQY
J gene: TRBJ2-7
V gene: TRBV29-1

CDR3 protein: ASSARAVVGAGEQY
J gene: TRBJ2-7
V gene: TRBV11-2

CDR3 protein: ASSLVLGLSYGYT
J gene: TRBJ1-2
V gene: TRBV5-6

CDR3 protein: ASRISEPGELF
J gene: TRBJ2-2
V gene: TRBV12-3/TRBV12-4

CDR3 protein: ASSWTDQGSYGYT
J gene: TRBJ1-2
V gene: TRBV5-1

CDR3 protein: ASRGSETQY
J gene: TRBJ2-5
V gene: TRBV6-2/TRBV6-3

CDR3 protein: ASSSGQGAERSYEQY
J gene: TRBJ2-7
V gene: TRBV7-7

CDR3 protein: ASSPQFQSGELF
J gene: TRBJ2-2
V gene: TRBV6-1

CDR3 protein: ATSPDWGETQY
J gene: TRBJ2-5
V gene: TRBV24-1

CDR3 protein: SAPRGNTEAF
J gene: TRBJ1-1
V gene: TRBV20-1

CDR3 protein: ASRLPPGPTEAF
J gene: TRBJ1-1
V gene: TRBV12-3/TRBV12-4

CDR3 protein: ASSSRAGLDTQY
J gene: TRBJ2-3
V gene: TRBV7-2

CDR3 protein: ASTDPGRTNTGELF
J gene: TRBJ2-2
V gene: TRBV7-9

CDR3 protein: ASSTMSGDEQF
J gene: TRBJ2-1
V gene: TRBV18

CDR3 protein: ASSSSYRVRYGYT
J gene: TRBJ1-2
V gene: TRBV7-6

CDR3 protein: SAPQAITPEQF
J gene: TRBJ2-1
V gene: TRBV20-1

CDR3 protein: ASGSGTLGYTNSPLH
J gene: TRBJ1-6
V gene: TRBV6-2/TRBV6-3